A single sample is the source of the 26 T cell receptor beta chains below, sequenced in a study of blood T cells in healthy people across ages (dated by TCRdb to the mid-2010s). Preparation of the library involved 5' RACE. TCRdb names Illumina HiSeq 2500 as the instrument used. A second PCR of roughly 6 to 12 cycles was performed with a sample-barcoded 5' primer and a J-beta primer mix. Clones were called with MiXCR by TCRdb after fastp trimmed the public reads at Q25, and only in-frame beta chains were retained. Rows with a matching CDR3 protein are joined into one entry that keeps the most common DNA and genes. The sample table records 1.2 million to 1.5 million distinct CDR3 sequences; 45% to 70% of these occur just once. The ten largest clonotypes hold 5.5% to 8% of the sample. Sequenced: blood. These receptors were taken from a man aged 18 to 29 in good health.

The chain has TRBV20-1 and TRBJ2-5, with 13 nucleotides matching TRBD2. The CDR3 runs 15 residues. Germline assignment: CDR1 DFQATT and CDR2 SNEGSKA (reference sequence). V dropped 6 bases and J dropped 6; count of bases not matched to a gene: 10. The CDR3 sequence is CSARLAGGSLKTQYF. CDR3 nucleotides: TGCAGTGCCAGACTAGCGGGGGGTTCTTTAAAGACCCAGTACTTC.

The rearrangement links TRBV5-5 to TRBJ1-1; no reliable D call. The V end was cut by 4 bases, the J end by 2 bases, with 9 bases between. The CDR3 extends over 13 amino acids. Germline lookup yields CDR1 SGHKS and CDR2 YYEKEE (reference sequence). The CDR3 nucleotides read TGTGCCAGCAGCACCAAGAGTAACACTGAAGCTTTCTTT. Protein sequence: CASSTKSNTEAFF.

This chain connects TRBV28 to TRBJ1-2, with 12 nucleotides matching TRBD1. The V gene's germline CDR1 is MDHEN and CDR2 SYDVKM. V lost 7 bases to trimming and J lost 7 bases; unmatched junction nucleotides: 10. The CDR3 runs 15 residues. CDR3 in amino acids: CASTPPGQGAGGYTF. CDR3 in DNA: TGTGCCAGCACCCCCCCGGGACAGGGGGCCGGTGGCTACACCTTC.

V and J are TRBV7-9 and TRBJ2-3; perhaps TRBD1 as D (7 bases). Germline V gene data show CDR1 as SEHNR and CDR2 as FQNEAQ (reference sequence). V lost 5 bases and J lost 2, with 14 bases in between. The CDR3 contains 15 residues. As DNA, the CDR3 is TGTGCCAGCAGCATGCAGGGGGGTGTCACAGATACGCAGTATTTT. This codes for CASSMQGGVTDTQYF.

CDR3 DNA: TGTGCCAGCAGTTGGATCGGGGGCGCCACAGATACGCAGTATTTT. As protein: CASSWIGGATDTQYF. The chain couples TRBV28 to TRBJ2-3; D is tentatively TRBD1 or TRBD2 (6 bases each). Germline lookup yields CDR1 MDHEN and CDR2 SYDVKM. V was cut by 4 bases and J by 2 bases, with 13 bases left in between. The CDR3 loop spans 15 amino acids.

This rearrangement joins TRBV4-3 to TRBJ2-3; either TRBD1 or TRBD2 may fit D (5 bases each). The CDR3 sequence is 15 residues long. In germline, CDR1 is LGHNA, CDR2 YSLEER. The V end was cut by 0 bases, the J end by 9 bases, with 16 bases between. CDR3 nucleotide sequence: TGCGCCAGCAGCCAAGATGAGAGGGGCGGTTGGACGCAGTATTTT. It codes for CASSQDERGGWTQYF.

The CDR3 bases are TGCGCCAGCAGCTTGGGGAGCGGGACAGGGCCTTTAGGCGAGCAGTACTTC. Protein sequence: CASSLGSGTGPLGEQYF. V usage is TRBV5-1 and J usage is TRBJ2-5, with TRBD1 identical over 9 bases. The assigned J gene may be wrong: the sequence end matches TRBJ2-7 better. The CDR3 runs 17 residues. CDR1 and CDR2 (germline): SGHRS, YFSETQ.

This clonotype occurred a few times. The DNA for the CDR3 is TGCAGCGCCCCGGGATTTGGCTACACCTTC. This translates into CSAPGFGYTF. The genes are TRBV29-1 and TRBJ1-2; D unclear. V was cut by 7 bases and J by 7 bases, with 10 bases left in between. The CDR3 covers 10 residues. Germline CDR1 SQVTM, CDR2 ANQGSEA.

There are a few counts of this clonotype. The CDR3 region has the DNA TGCAGTGCTGCGCGGACTAGCGGGACCGAGCAGTACTTC. It encodes CSAARTSGTEQYF. V gene TRBV20-1 combines with J gene TRBJ2-7, with TRBD2 matching over 12 bases. The CDR3 covers 13 residues. From germline, CDR1 is DFQATT and CDR2 SNEGSKA (reference sequence). V was pared by 5 bases and J by 6 bases, with 5 bases of the junction left unmatched.

The chain joins TRBV20-1 to TRBJ2-1; D gene unclear. Germline V CDR1 and CDR2: DFQATT, SNEGSKA (reference sequence). Trimming cost V 1 base and J 8 bases, with 12 bases left between them. The CDR3 loop spans 13 amino acids. CDR3 in amino acids: CSARVGRTHEQFF. The CDR3 DNA reads as TGCAGTGCTAGAGTAGGAAGAACCCATGAGCAGTTCTTC.

The chain couples TRBV4-2 to TRBJ1-1; D uncertain. From germline, CDR1 is LGHNA and CDR2 YNFKEQ. CDR3 length equals 15 residues. V lost 1 base, J lost 6 bases, and 15 bases lay in between. CDR3 DNA: TGTGCCAGCAGCCAAGGGGAGGGAAGAATGGCTGAAGCTTTCTTT. Translation: CASSQGEGRMAEAFF.

This chain connects TRBV27 to TRBJ1-6, with D uncertain. Germline assignment: CDR1 MNHEY and CDR2 SMNVEV (reference sequence). This CDR3 region has 15 residues. V lost 0 bases and J 6 bases, leaving 9 bases between the germline ends. CDR3 DNA sequence: TGTGCCAGCAGTTTATCGAATCTCATTAATTCACCCCTCCACTTT. Its protein product is CASSLSNLINSPLHF.

This clonotype was seen once. The rearrangement joins TRBV6-5 to TRBJ1-2; 7 bases fit TRBD1. CDR3 size: 14 residues. The germline CDR1 and CDR2 sequences are MNHEY and SVGAGI. Trimming removed 9 bases from V and 8 bases from J; junction bases left unmatched: 15. In DNA, the CDR3 is TGTGCCAGTAGTGCCCGACAGGGCATAGGCGGCTACACCTTC. Its protein is CASSARQGIGGYTF.

The V and J genes are TRBV4-1 and TRBJ2-3; 9 bases match TRBD2. CDR1 and CDR2 from the germline V gene are MGHRA and YSYEKL. Germline trimming cut 4 bases from V and 2 bases from J; bases unmatched to any gene: 7. This CDR3 region has 16 residues. Here the CDR3 DNA reads TGCGCCAGCAGCCCTCGGCTAGCGGGATACACAGATACGCAGTATTTT. It specifies CASSPRLAGYTDTQYF.

The V call is TRBV4-1, the J call TRBJ1-1, with D maybe TRBD1 (5 bases). V was cut by 2 bases and J by 0 bases, with 10 bases left in between. CDR3 size: 15 residues. Germline V CDR1 and CDR2: MGHRA, YSYEKL. In DNA form, the CDR3 reads TGCGCCAGCAGCCAAATGGGACGCTTGAACACTGAAGCTTTCTTT. Encoded protein: CASSQMGRLNTEAFF.

A few counts support this clonotype. The chain has TRBV4-1 and TRBJ1-1, with D possibly TRBD1 on 5 matching bases. From germline, CDR1 is MGHRA and CDR2 YSYEKL. Trimming left V 3 bases short and J 3 bases short, with 14 bases between. CDR3 length equals 15 residues. The CDR3 sequence is CASSHGGTKYTEAFF. The DNA for the CDR3 is TGCGCCAGCAGCCATGGCGGGACCAAATACACTGAAGCTTTCTTT.

The chain is built from TRBV7-9 and TRBJ2-4, with 9 bases matching TRBD1. Germline CDR1 and CDR2: SEHNR and FQNEAQ (reference sequence). This CDR3 is built from 15 residues. Trimming cost V 5 bases and J 5 bases; bases outside gene matches: 7. The CDR3 protein is CASSPGQGTENIQYF. Written as DNA, the CDR3 is TGTGCCAGCAGCCCTGGACAGGGGACGGAAAACATTCAGTACTTC.

This chain links TRBV28 with TRBJ2-7; a weak D match, TRBD2 (5 bases). This CDR3 comprises 10 residues. V gave up 5 bases and J gave up 7 bases, with 6 bases separating them. The V gene's germline CDR1 is MDHEN and CDR2 SYDVKM. This CDR3 reads CASSTREQYF. CDR3 sequence (DNA): TGTGCCAGCAGTACTAGGGAGCAGTACTTC.

The chain is built from TRBV10-3 and TRBJ1-5; unclear D gene. Germline assignment: CDR1 ENHRY and CDR2 SYGVKD. V dropped 2 bases and J dropped 5 bases, with 4 bases sitting between them. The CDR3 contains 12 residues. The CDR3 DNA follows: TGTGCCATCAGTGAGAGATATCAGCCCCAGCATTTT. This sequence encodes CAISERYQPQHF.

Comments on this clonotype: The junction does not match germline at one end; this may be a read error. The chain has TRBV12-3 or TRBV12-4 and TRBJ1-5; D not resolved. The CDR3 runs 14 residues. CDR3: CANSFGLLNQPQHF. The CDR3 coding sequence is TGTGCCAACAGTTTTGGACTCCTGAATCAGCCCCAGCATTTT.

The chain uses TRBV29-1 and TRBJ2-1; 9 bases are a match to TRBD2. V dropped 4 bases and J dropped 7; count of bases not matched to a gene: 14. The CDR3 runs to 16 residues. Germline lookup yields CDR1 SQVTM and CDR2 ANQGSEA. The CDR3 nucleotides are TGCAGCGTTGGGCTCCGACTAGCGGCCTACGATAATGAGCAGTTCTTC. Translated, it gives CSVGLRLAAYDNEQFF.

This clonotype has only a few counts. The rearrangement links TRBV25-1 to TRBJ1-2; D may be TRBD1 (5 bases). V dropped 6 bases and J dropped 4 bases, with 15 bases sitting between them. The V gene's germline CDR1 is MGHDK and CDR2 SYGVNS. This CDR3 region has 14 residues. The chain's CDR3 is CASRGEGLGYGYTF. In nucleotides, the CDR3 is TGTGCCAGCAGAGGGGAGGGGTTGGGCTATGGCTACACCTTC.

The chain recombines TRBV4-2 with TRBJ2-3, with TRBD2 matching 9 bases. V lost 0 bases and J lost 1; bases outside the gene matches: 11. The CDR3 is made up of 19 amino acids. Germline V gene sequence: CDR1 LGHNA, CDR2 YNFKEQ. CDR3 nucleotides: TGTGCCAGCAGCCAAGAAGGGCTAGCGGGGCCCGGAGGCACAGATACGCAGTATTTT. This encodes CASSQEGLAGPGGTDTQYF.

The chain has TRBV5-1 and TRBJ2-3, with 7 bases aligning to TRBD2. The V gene's germline CDR1 is SGHRS and CDR2 YFSETQ. With 4 bases clipped from V and 5 bases from J, the junction kept 10 bases outside the gene matches. This CDR3 comprises 15 residues. The CDR3 DNA sequence: TGCGCCAGCAGCCCGGGACTACCTTCGGGAGATACGCAGTATTTT. As protein: CASSPGLPSGDTQYF.

J is TRBJ2-3 and V is TRBV7-2; the match to TRBD2 covers 12 bases. The CDR3 sequence is 18 residues long. The junction had 13 bases not matched to a gene; V was cut back by 4 bases and J by 5 bases. Germline V gives CDR1 SGHTA, CDR2 FQGNSA. The CDR3 DNA sequence: TGTGCCAGCAGCTCGTCGATACTAGCGGGAGGACGCAGAGATACGCAGTATTTT. It codes for CASSSSILAGGRRDTQYF.

V is TRBV6-1 and J is TRBJ2-3; weak D call: TRBD1 (6 bases). V was shortened by 4 bases and J by 4 bases, with 9 bases between the two germline ends. Germline assignment: CDR1 MNHNS and CDR2 SASEGT. The CDR3 has 13 amino acids. CDR3 sequence reads: CASSVYRADTQYF. DNA for the CDR3: TGTGCCAGCAGTGTTTACAGGGCAGATACGCAGTATTTT.